Following are 6 T cell receptor beta chains from one sample sequenced in a study of OX40 agonist ivuxolimab in advanced cancers. Assay used: immunoSEQ multiplex PCR; TCRdb lists only in-frame clones, some missing. Of 70,000 to 95,000 clones listed, around 86% are singletons. This specimen consisted of CD4+ or CD8+ T cells sorted from blood, obtained in a trial of the OX40 agonist ivuxolimab. The receptors here all came from an adult with an advanced solid tumor such as melanoma, head and neck, liver or kidney cancer.

DNA for the CDR3: TGTGCCACCAGCAGCAGATGGGGGAACACAGATACGCAGTATTTT. It translates to CATSSRWGNTDTQYF. The chain joins TRBV15 to TRBJ2-3; possibly TRBD1 or TRBD2 for D (5 bases each). V was clipped by 3 bases and J by 2 bases, with 12 bases between them. From germline, CDR1 is LNHNV and CDR2 YYDKDF (reference sequence). The CDR3 has 15 residues.

The genes are TRBV10-1 and TRBJ2-7; TRBD1 aligns across 9 bases. J lost 6 bases, V lost 6 bases, and 9 bases had no gene match. This CDR3 has 14 residues. CDR1 is WNHNN and CDR2 is SYGVQD in the germline V gene (reference sequence). The CDR3 reads CASSPGGQGREQYF. The CDR3 DNA follows: TGCGCCAGCAGCCCGGGGGGACAGGGACGCGAGCAGTACTTC.

This chain links TRBV28 with TRBJ1-4; 7 bases align to TRBD1. Trimming took 4 bases from V and 8 from J; bases not matched to a gene: 10. Germline CDR1 MDHEN, CDR2 SYDVKM. The CDR3 is 15 amino acids. In DNA, the CDR3 is TGTGCCAGCAGTTCTTGGACAGGTGGGGGAGAAAAACTGTTTTTT. This gives the protein CASSSWTGGGEKLFF.

This clone was seen more than once but under ten times. This chain joins TRBV4-1 and TRBJ1-3; possible D gene TRBD1, 5 bases. V was cut by 1 base and J by 1 base, with 17 bases left in between. This CDR3 is 18 amino acids long. CDR1 is MGHRA, CDR2 YSYEKL, per germline. As DNA, the CDR3 is TGCGCCAGCAGCCAAGTCGATATGGGACGGATTTCTGGAAACACCATATATTTT. Translated: CASSQVDMGRISGNTIYF.

CDR3 nucleotide sequence: TGTGCCAGCAGCGTACCAGGGAATACCGGGGAGCTGTTTTTT. It encodes CASSVPGNTGELFF. The J gene is TRBJ2-2, the V gene TRBV9, with D perhaps TRBD1 (5 bases). The ends were cut back, 1 base at V and 5 bases at J, with 9 bases in the middle. The V gene's germline CDR1 is SGDLS and CDR2 YYNGEE. The CDR3 has 14 residues. The full variable domain, in which reference TRBV9 and TRBJ2-2 provide the parts outside the CDR3, is DSGVTQTPKHLITATGQRVTLRCSPRSGDLSVYWYQQSLDQGLQFLIQYYNGEERAKGNILERFSAQQFPDLHSELNLSSLELGDSALYFCASSVPGNTGELFFGEGSRLTVL.

The rearrangement joins TRBV6-1 to TRBJ2-3, with TRBD2 identical over 7 bases. V lost 8 bases, J lost 6 bases, and 11 bases stayed unmatched. Germline CDR1 MNHNS, CDR2 SASEGT. The CDR3 runs to 14 residues. The CDR3 coding sequence is TGTGCCAGCGAACGAGCGGGGCAGCGCGATACGCAGTATTTT. It encodes CASERAGQRDTQYF.